This TCR beta chain was captured by sequencing in a study of cytotoxic CD8 clonotypes in ibrutinib-treated CLL. The V end lost 0 bases, the J end lost 2 bases, and 10 bases lay between the germline ends. The germline V gene has CDR1 GTSNPN and CDR2 SVGIG (reference sequence). This CDR3 comprises 14 residues. In the case of this clone: The antigen is unknown.

General study findings and limits: In comparison with age-matched healthy donors, baseline clonality was higher and tracked circulating CD8+ T-cell counts.

TCRdb's table, derived via immunoSEQ multiplex PCR, lists solely in-frame clones and lacks some. The sample holds about 310,000 clones, 80% seen once. Sequencing used PBMCs, obtained before ibrutinib treatment. This sequence joins TRBV30 and TRBJ2-5; D is undetermined. This TCR came from a human donor with chronic lymphocytic leukemia. DNA for the CDR3: TGTGCCTGGAGTGTATCTGCGGTGCAAGAGACCCAGTACTTC. Protein: CAWSVSAVQETQYF.